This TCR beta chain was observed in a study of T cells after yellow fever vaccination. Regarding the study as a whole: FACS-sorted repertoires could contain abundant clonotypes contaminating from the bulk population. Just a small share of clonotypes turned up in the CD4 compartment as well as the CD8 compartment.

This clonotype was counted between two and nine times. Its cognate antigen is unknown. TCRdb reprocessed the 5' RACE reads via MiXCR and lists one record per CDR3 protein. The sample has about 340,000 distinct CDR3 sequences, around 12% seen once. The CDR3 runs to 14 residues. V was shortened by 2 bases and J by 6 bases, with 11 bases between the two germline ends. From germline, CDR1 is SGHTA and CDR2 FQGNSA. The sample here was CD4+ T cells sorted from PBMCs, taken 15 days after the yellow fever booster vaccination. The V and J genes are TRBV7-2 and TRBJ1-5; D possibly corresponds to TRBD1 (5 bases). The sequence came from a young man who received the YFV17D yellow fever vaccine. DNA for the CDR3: TGTGCCAGCAGCTTATTCAGGAGGGGTCAGCCCCAGCATTTT. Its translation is CASSLFRRGQPQHF.